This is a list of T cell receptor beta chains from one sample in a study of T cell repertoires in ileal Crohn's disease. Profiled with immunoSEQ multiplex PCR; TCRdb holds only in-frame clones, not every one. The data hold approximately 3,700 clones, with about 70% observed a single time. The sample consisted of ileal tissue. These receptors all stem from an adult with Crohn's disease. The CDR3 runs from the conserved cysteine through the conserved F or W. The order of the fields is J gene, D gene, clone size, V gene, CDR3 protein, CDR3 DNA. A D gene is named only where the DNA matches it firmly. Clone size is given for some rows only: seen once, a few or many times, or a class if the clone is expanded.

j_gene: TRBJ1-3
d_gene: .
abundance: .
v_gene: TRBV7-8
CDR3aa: CASSLQGTGGNTIYF
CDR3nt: TGTGCCAGCAGCTTACAAGGCACGGGGGGAAACACCATATATTTT

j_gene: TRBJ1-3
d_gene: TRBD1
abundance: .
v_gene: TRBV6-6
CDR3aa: CASRQGAGNTIYF
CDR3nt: TGTGCCAGCAGACAGGGGGCAGGAAACACCATATATTTT

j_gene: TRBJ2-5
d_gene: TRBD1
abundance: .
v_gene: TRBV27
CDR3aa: CASSLQQGALETQYF
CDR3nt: TGTGCCAGCAGCTTGCAACAGGGGGCGCTGGAGACCCAGTACTTC

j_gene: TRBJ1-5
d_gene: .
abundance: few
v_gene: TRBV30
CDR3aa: CAWSVGQPNQPQHF
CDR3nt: TGTGCCTGGAGTGTGGGACAACCCAATCAGCCCCAGCATTTT

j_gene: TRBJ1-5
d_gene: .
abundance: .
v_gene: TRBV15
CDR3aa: CATSRALQGGNQPQHF
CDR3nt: TGTGCCACCAGCAGGGCTTTACAGGGAGGGAATCAGCCCCAGCATTTT

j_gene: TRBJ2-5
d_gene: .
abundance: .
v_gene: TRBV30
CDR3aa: CAWSVQGTGGETQYF
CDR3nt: TGTGCCTGGAGTGTACAGGGCACCGGCGGGGAGACCCAGTACTTC

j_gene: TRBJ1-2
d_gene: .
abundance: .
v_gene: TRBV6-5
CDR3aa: CASSSQGFVYGYTF
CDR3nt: TGTGCCAGCAGTTCCCAGGGGTTCGTCTATGGCTACACCTTC

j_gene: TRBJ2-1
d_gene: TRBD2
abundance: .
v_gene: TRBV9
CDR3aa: CASSVDAYSGGVNEQFF
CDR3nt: TGTGCCAGCAGCGTAGATGCATATAGCGGGGGGGTGAATGAGCAGTTCTTC

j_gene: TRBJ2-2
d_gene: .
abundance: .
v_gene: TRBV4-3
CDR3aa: CASSQDQSGGSGELFF
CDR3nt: TGCGCCAGCAGCCAAGATCAGTCTGGGGGGTCCGGGGAGCTGTTTTTT

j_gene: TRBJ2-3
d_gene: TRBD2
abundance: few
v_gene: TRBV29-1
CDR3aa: CSVTSGSTDTQYF
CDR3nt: TGCAGCGTAACTAGCGGGAGCACAGATACGCAGTATTTT

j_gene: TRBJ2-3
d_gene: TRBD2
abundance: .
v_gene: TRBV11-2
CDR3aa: CASSFSGGTDTQYF
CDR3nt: TGTGCCAGCAGCTTCAGCGGGGGCACAGATACGCAGTATTTT

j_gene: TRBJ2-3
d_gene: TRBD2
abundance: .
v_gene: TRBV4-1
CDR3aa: CASSPLLAVYTDTQYF
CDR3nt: TGCGCCAGCAGCCCCTTACTAGCGGTGTACACAGATACGCAGTATTTT

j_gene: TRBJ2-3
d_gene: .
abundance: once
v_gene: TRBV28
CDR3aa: CASSPRGEGADTQYF
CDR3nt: TGTGCCAGCAGCCCCCGTGGCGAAGGGGCAGATACGCAGTATTTT

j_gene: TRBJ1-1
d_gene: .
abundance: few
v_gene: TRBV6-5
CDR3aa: CASSYSAGMNTEAFF
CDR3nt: TGTGCCAGCAGTTACTCAGCAGGGATGAACACTGAAGCTTTCTTT

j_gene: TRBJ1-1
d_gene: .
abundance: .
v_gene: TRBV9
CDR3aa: CASSILMNTEAFF
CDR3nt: TGTGCCAGCAGCATACTAATGAACACTGAAGCTTTCTTT

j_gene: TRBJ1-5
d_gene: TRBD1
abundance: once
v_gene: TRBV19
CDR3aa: CASSRDRGRPQHF
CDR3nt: TGTGCCAGTAGTCGGGACAGGGGGCGTCCCCAGCATTTT

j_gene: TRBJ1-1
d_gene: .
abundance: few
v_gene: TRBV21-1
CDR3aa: CASSKIIATTIRTEAFF
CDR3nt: TGTGCCAGCAGCAAAATCATAGCTACAACAATTCGCACTGAAGCTTTCTTT

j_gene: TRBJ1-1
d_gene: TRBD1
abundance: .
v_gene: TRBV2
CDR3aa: CASREGQSNTEAFF
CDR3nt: TGTGCCAGCAGAGAGGGACAGTCGAACACTGAAGCTTTCTTT

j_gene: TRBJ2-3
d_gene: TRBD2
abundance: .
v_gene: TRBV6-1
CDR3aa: CASTLGLVRDTQYF
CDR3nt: TGTGCCAGCACCCTAGGACTAGTTCGAGATACGCAGTATTTT

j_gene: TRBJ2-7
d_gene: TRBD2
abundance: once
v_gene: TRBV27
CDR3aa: CASRQRGPGTSAYEQYF
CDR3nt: TGTGCCAGCAGACAAAGGGGACCCGGGACTAGCGCTTACGAGCAGTACTTC

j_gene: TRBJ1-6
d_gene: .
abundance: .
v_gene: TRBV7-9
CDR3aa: CASSQGHPPLHF
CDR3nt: TGTGCCAGCAGCCAGGGCCACCCACCCCTCCACTTT

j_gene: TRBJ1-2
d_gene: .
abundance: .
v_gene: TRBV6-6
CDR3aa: CASIWQGRGYGYTF
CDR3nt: TGTGCCAGCATATGGCAGGGGCGTGGCTATGGCTACACCTTC

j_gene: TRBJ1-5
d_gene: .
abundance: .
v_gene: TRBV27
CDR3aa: CASSPTGGRQPQHF
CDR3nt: TGTGCCAGCAGTCCTACCGGGGGAAGACAGCCCCAGCATTTT

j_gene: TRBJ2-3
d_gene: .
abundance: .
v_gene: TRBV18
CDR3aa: CASSPSQGSTDTQYF
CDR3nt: TGTGCCAGCTCACCAAGCCAGGGTAGCACAGATACGCAGTATTTT

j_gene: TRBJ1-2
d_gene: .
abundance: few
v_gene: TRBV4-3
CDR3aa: CASSQAFRQNHGYTF
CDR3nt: TGCGCCAGCAGCCAAGCATTCCGCCAGAACCATGGCTACACCTTC

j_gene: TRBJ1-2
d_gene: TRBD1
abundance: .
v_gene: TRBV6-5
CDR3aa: CASSLGQGASYGYTF
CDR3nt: TGTGCCAGCAGCCTGGGACAGGGGGCGAGCTATGGCTACACCTTC

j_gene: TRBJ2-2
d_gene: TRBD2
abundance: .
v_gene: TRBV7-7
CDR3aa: CASSLLAGGPGTGELFF
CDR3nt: TGTGCTAGCAGCCTCCTAGCGGGAGGGCCGGGCACCGGGGAGCTGTTTTTT

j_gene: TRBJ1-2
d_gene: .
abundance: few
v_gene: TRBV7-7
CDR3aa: CASSLYGRQSVRVGYTF
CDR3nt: TGTGCCAGCAGCTTATATGGACGACAGAGTGTGCGTGTTGGCTACACCTTC

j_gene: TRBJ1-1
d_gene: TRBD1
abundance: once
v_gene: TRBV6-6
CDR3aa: CASSYFVGTAPTEAFF
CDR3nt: TGTGCCAGCAGTTACTTTGTTGGGACAGCCCCCACTGAAGCTTTCTTT

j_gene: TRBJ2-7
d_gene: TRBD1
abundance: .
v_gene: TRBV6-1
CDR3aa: CASSPRGDRGSEQYF
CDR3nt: TGTGCCAGCAGCCCCAGAGGGGACAGGGGATCCGAGCAGTACTTC

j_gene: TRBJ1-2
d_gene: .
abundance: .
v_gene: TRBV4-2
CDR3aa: CASREEPTNYGYTF
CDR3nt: TGTGCCAGCAGAGAGGAACCGACTAACTATGGCTACACCTTC

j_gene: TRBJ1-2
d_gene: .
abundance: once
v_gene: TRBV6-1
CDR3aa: CASSEAGHAEGYGYTF
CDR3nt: TGTGCCAGCAGTGAAGCTGGGCACGCGGAGGGCTATGGCTACACCTTC

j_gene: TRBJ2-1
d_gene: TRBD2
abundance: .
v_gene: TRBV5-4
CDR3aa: CASSSPPGTSGGAGNEQFF
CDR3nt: TGTGCCAGCAGCTCCCCCCCCGGGACTAGCGGGGGGGCCGGGAATGAGCAGTTCTTC

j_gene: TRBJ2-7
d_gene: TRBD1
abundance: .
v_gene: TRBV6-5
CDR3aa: CASRGQPYEQYF
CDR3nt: TGTGCCAGCAGGGGACAGCCCTACGAGCAGTACTTC

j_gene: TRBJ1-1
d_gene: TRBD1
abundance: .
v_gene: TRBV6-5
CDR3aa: CASSYPTGEAFF
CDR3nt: TGTGCCAGCAGTTACCCAACAGGGGAGGCTTTCTTT

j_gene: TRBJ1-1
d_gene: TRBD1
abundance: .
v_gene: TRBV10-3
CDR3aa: CAISESRDRAAFF
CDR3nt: TGTGCCATCAGTGAAAGCCGGGACAGGGCCGCTTTCTTT

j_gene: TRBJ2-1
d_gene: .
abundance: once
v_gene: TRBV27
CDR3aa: CASKGEGLSYNEQFF
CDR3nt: TGTGCCAGCAAGGGGGAAGGGCTATCCTACAATGAGCAGTTCTTC

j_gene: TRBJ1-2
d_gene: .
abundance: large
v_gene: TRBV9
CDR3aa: CASSPQSDLSYGYTF
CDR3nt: TGTGCCAGCAGCCCCCAGTCCGACTTATCCTATGGCTACACCTTC

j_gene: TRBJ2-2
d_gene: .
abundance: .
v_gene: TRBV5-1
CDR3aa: CASSLAGAHQPGELFF
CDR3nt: TGCGCCAGCAGCTTGGCAGGGGCCCATCAACCCGGGGAGCTGTTTTTT

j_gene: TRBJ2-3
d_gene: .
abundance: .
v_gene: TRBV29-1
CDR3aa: CSFGTGIADTQYF
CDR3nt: TGCAGCTTCGGAACAGGGATCGCAGATACGCAGTATTTT

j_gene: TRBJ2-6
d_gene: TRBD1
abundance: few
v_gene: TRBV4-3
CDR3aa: CASTTNRGSGANVLTF
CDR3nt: TGCGCCAGCACCACAAACAGGGGGTCTGGGGCCAACGTCCTGACTTTC